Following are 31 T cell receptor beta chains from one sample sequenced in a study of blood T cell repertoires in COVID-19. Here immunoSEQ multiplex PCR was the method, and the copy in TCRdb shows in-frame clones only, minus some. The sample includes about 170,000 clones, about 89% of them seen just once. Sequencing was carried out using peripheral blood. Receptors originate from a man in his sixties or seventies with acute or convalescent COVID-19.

This chain's CDR3 is CASSNRPLGSYNEQFF. The CDR3 nucleotides are TGTGCCAGCAGTAATAGGCCCCTAGGCTCCTACAATGAGCAGTTCTTC. The chain employs TRBV9 and TRBJ2-1, with unresolved D. From germline, CDR1 is SGDLS and CDR2 YYNGEE. Trimming stripped 5 bases from V and 0 bases from J, with 15 bases between. The CDR3 is 16 residues long.

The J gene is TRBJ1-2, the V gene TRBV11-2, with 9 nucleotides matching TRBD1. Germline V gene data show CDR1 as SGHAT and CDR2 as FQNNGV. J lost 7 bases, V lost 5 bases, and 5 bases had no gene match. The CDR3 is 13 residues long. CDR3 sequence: CASSPGTGLGYTF. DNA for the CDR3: TGTGCCAGCAGCCCAGGGACAGGGCTTGGCTACACCTTC.

CDR3 coding DNA: TGTGCCAGCAGCGCGACTAGCGGCTACGAGCAGTACTTC. This translates into CASSATSGYEQYF. The rearrangement links TRBV9 to TRBJ2-7, with TRBD2 identical over 9 bases. V dropped 3 bases and J dropped 3; count of bases not matched to a gene: 1. This CDR3 is 13 amino acids long. The germline V gene encodes CDR1 SGDLS and CDR2 YYNGEE.

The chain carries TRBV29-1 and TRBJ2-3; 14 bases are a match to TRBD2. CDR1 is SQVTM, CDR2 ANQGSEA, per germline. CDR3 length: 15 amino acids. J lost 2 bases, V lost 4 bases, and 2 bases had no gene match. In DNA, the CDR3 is TGCAGCGTTGGGGGACTAGCGGGGGACACAGATACGCAGTATTTT. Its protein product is CSVGGLAGDTDTQYF.

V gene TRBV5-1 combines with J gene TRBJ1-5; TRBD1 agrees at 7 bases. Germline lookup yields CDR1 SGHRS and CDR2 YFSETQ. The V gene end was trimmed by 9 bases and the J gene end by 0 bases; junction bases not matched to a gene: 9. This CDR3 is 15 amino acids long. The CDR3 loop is CATAWDSYSNQPQHF. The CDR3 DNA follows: TGCGCCACCGCCTGGGACAGCTATAGCAATCAGCCCCAGCATTTT.

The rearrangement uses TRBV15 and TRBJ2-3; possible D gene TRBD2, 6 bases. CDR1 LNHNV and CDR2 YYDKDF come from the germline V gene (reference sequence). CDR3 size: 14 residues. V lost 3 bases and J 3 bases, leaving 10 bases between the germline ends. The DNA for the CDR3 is TGTGCCACCAGCAGGGGGGGACTGACAGATACGCAGTATTTT. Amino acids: CATSRGGLTDTQYF.

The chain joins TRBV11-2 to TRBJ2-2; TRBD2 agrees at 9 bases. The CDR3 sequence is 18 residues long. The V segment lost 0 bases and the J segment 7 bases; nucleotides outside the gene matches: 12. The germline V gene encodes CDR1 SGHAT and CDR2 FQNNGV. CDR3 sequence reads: CASSLDLWLAGSNGELFF. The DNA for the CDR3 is TGTGCCAGCAGCTTAGATCTTTGGCTAGCGGGATCGAACGGGGAGCTGTTTTTT.

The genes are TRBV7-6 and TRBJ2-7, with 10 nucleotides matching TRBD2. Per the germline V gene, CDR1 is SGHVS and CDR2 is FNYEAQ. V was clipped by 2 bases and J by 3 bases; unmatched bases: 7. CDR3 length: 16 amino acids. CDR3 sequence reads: CASSLLAGEGGYEQYF. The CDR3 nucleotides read TGTGCCAGCAGCTTACTAGCGGGAGAGGGGGGCTACGAGCAGTACTTC.

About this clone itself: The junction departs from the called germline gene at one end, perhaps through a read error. In nucleotides, the CDR3 is TGCAGCGGTGAACCGGGACTTCGGGGGGAGACCCAGTACTTC. It encodes CSGEPGLRGETQYF. The rearrangement links TRBV29-1 to TRBJ2-5, with D perhaps TRBD2 (6 bases). Germline CDR1 SQVTM, CDR2 ANQGSEA. The CDR3 sequence is 14 residues long. Combining the CDR3 with reference TRBV29-1 and TRBJ2-5 gives the whole variable domain SAVISQKPSRDICQRGTSLTIQCQVDSQVTMMFWYRQQPGQSLTLIATANQGSEATYESGFVIDKFPISRPNLTFSTLTVSNMSPEDSSIYLCSGEPGLRGETQYFGPGTRLLVL.

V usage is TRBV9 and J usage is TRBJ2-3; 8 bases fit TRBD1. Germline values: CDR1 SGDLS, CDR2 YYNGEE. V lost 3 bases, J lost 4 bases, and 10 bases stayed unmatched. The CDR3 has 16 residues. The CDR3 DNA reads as TGTGCCAGCAGCGGTGTTGACAGGGGAGGCGCAGATACGCAGTATTTT. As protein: CASSGVDRGGADTQYF.

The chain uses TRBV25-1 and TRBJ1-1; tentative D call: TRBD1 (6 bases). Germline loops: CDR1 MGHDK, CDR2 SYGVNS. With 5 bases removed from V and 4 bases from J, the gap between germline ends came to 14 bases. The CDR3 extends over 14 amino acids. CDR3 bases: TGTGCCAGCAGTCGAGCGGGGGCTGGCACTGAAGCTTTCTTT. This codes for CASSRAGAGTEAFF.

DNA of the CDR3: TGCAGCGTGCTCGGAGCTTCTAATGAAAAACTGTTTTTT. This encodes CSVLGASNEKLFF. This sequence joins TRBV29-1 and TRBJ1-4; the D is unclear. Germline V gives CDR1 SQVTM, CDR2 ANQGSEA. V shed 6 bases and J shed 3 bases, with 11 bases lying between them. This CDR3 region has 13 residues.

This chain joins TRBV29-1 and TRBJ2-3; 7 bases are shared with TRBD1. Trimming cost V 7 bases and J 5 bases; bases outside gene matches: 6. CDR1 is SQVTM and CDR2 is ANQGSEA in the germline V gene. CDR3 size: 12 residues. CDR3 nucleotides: TGCAGCGAATCCACAGGGGAAGATACGCAGTATTTT. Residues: CSESTGEDTQYF.

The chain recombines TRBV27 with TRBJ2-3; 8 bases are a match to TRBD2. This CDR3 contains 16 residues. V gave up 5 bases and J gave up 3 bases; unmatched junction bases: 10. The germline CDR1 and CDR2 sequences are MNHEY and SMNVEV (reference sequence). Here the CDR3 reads CASSPIAGLGTDTQYF. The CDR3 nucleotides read TGTGCCAGCAGTCCAATTGCGGGACTAGGAACAGATACGCAGTATTTT.

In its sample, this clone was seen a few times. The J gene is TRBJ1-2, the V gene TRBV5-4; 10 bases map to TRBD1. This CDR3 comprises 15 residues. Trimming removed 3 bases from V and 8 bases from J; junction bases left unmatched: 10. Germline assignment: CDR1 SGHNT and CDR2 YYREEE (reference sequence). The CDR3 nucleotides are TGTGCCAGCAGCTCGAAATCCGGGACAGGGGACGGCTACACCTTC. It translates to CASSSKSGTGDGYTF. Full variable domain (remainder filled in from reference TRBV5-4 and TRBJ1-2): ETGVTQSPTHLIKTRGQQVTLRCSSQSGHNTVSWYQQALGQGPQFIFQYYREEENGRGNFPPRFSGLQFPNYSSELNVNALELDDSALYLCASSSKSGTGDGYTFGSGTRLTVV.

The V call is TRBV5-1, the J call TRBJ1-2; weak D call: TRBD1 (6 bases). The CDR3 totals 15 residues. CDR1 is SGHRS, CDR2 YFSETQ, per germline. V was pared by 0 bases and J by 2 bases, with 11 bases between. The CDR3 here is CASSLDQGSNYGYTF. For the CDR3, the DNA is TGCGCCAGCAGCTTGGATCAGGGGAGCAACTATGGCTACACCTTC.

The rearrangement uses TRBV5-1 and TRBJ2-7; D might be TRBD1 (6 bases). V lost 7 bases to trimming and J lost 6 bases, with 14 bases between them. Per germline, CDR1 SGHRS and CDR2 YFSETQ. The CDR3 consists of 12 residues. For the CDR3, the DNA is TGCGCCAGCTTCACCACAGGGTCCGAGCAGTACTTC. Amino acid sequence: CASFTTGSEQYF.

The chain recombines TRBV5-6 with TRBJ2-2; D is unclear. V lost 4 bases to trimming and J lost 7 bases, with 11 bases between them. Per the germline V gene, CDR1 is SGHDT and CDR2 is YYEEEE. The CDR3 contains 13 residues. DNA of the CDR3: TGTGCCAGCAGCCTCCTACTGGTCGGGGAGCTGTTTTTT. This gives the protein CASSLLLVGELFF.

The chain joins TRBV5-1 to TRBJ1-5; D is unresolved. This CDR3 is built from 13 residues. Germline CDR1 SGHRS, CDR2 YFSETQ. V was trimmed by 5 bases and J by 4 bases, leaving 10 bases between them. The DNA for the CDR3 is TGCGCCAGCAGTCACGGGAAAAATCAGCCCCAGCATTTT. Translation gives CASSHGKNQPQHF.

Here the CDR3 DNA reads TGTGCCAGCACGGCAGGGAACTATGGCTACACCTTC. It specifies CASTAGNYGYTF. The chain combines TRBV2 with TRBJ1-2; D is possibly TRBD1 (5 bases). V lost 7 bases and J 2 bases, leaving 8 bases between the germline ends. CDR1 and CDR2 from the germline V gene are SNHLY and FYNNEI. CDR3 length: 12 amino acids.

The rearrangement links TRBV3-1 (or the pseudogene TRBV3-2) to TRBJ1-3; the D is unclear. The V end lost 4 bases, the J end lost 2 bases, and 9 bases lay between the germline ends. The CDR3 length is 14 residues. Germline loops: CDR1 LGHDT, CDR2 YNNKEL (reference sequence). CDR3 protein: CASSLMAAGNTIYF. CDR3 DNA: TGTGCCAGCAGCCTCATGGCAGCTGGAAACACCATATATTTT.

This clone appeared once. The CDR3 coding sequence is TGTGCCAGCAGCCCTGGCCGGGGGGCTTATACCGAGCAGTACTTC. It codes for CASSPGRGAYTEQYF. The V call is TRBV9, the J call TRBJ2-7, with D maybe TRBD2 (7 bases). CDR3 length equals 15 residues. V was cut by 4 bases and J by 6 bases, with 20 bases left in between. Per germline, CDR1 SGDLS and CDR2 YYNGEE.

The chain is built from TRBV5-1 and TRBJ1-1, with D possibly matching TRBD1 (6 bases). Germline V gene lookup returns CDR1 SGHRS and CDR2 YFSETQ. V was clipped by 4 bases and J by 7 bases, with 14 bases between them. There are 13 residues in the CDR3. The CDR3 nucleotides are TGCGCCAGCAGCGAACAGGGTGAAATTGAAGCTTTCTTT. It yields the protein CASSEQGEIEAFF.

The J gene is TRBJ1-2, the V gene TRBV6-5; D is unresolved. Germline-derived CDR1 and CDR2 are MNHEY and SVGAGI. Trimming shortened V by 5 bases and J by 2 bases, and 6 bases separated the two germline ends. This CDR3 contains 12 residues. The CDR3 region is CASSPSNYGYTF. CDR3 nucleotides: TGTGCCAGCAGTCCCTCGAACTATGGCTACACCTTC.

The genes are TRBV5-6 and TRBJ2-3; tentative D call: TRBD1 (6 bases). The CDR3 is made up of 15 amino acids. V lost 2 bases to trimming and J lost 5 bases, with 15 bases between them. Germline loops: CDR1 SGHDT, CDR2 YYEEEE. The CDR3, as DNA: TGTGCCAGCAGCTTACACAGGGACGGGGTAGATACGCAGTATTTT. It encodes CASSLHRDGVDTQYF. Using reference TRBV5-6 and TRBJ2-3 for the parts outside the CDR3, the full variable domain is DAGVTQSPTHLIKTRGQQVTLRCSPKSGHDTVSWYQQALGQGPQFIFQYYEEEERQRGNFPDRFSGHQFPNYSSELNVNALLLGDSALYLCASSLHRDGVDTQYFGPGTRLTVL.

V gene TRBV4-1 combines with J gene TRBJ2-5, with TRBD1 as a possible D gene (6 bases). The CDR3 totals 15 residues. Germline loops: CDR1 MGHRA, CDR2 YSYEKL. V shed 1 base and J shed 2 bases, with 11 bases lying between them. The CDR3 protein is CASSQVGTSQETQYF. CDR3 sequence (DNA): TGCGCCAGCAGCCAAGTAGGGACATCACAAGAGACCCAGTACTTC.

The CDR3 region is CASKGPASSSPLHF. The CDR3 DNA follows: TGTGCCAGCAAGGGGCCCGCGAGTAGTTCACCCCTCCACTTT. This chain joins TRBV27 and TRBJ1-6; possible D gene TRBD1, 5 bases. CDR1 is MNHEY and CDR2 is SMNVEV in the germline V gene (reference sequence). The CDR3 has 14 residues. With 7 bases removed from V and 9 bases from J, the gap between germline ends came to 16 bases.

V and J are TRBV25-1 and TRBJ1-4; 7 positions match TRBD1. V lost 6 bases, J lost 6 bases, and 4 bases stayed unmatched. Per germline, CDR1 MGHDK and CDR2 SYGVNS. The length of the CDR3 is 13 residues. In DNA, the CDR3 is TGTGCCAGCAGAGAGCAGGGGGATGAAAAACTGTTTTTT. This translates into CASREQGDEKLFF.

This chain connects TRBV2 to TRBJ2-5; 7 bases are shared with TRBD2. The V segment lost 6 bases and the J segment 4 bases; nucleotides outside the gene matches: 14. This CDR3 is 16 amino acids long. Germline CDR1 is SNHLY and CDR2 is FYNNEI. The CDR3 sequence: CASRMLSGPGGETQYF. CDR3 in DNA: TGTGCCAGCAGGATGCTTAGCGGTCCGGGGGGAGAGACCCAGTACTTC.

CDR3 in DNA: TGTGTCAGAAGCCTGCCGGGACAGAGCACAGATACGCAGTATTTT. Its protein is CVRSLPGQSTDTQYF. The chain employs TRBV7-5 and TRBJ2-3; TRBD1 reflects the table's D call only, with no check against the DNA. TRBV7-5 is recorded as a pseudogene. The CDR3 spans 15 residues.

The CDR3 coding sequence is TGTGCCATCAGTGAAGGGGTTGGCACTGAAGCTTTCTTT. The encoded protein is CAISEGVGTEAFF. The chain has TRBV10-3 and TRBJ1-1; D possibly corresponds to TRBD1 (5 bases). Trimming removed 3 bases from V and 4 bases from J, with 9 bases in between. Germline lookup yields CDR1 ENHRY and CDR2 SYGVKD. This CDR3 contains 13 residues.